This TCR beta chain was retrieved from a study of beta chain features in type 1 diabetes. Study outcomes and limitations: Shorter TCRB CDR3s, moderately but significantly so, marked every one of the four CD4+ subsets in Type 1 diabetes patients. Across patients, naive, central memory and Treg TCRB repertoires exhibited apparently greater similarity than was observed across healthy donors.

The germline V gene encodes CDR1 SGHTA and CDR2 FQGNSA. This CDR3 has 14 residues. Unmatched junction bases numbered 6, after V lost 7 bases and J lost 3 bases. In all sorted populations, purity surpassed 98%. In regard to this clone: Antigen unknown.

Every bit of the isolated RNA underwent reverse transcription, so sequencing read expressed TCRB transcripts. Profiled with immunoSEQ multiplex PCR; TCRdb holds only in-frame clones, not every one. Of about 270,000 clones listed, around an eighth were seen once; the top ten hold approximately 0.024%. The sequence was obtained from a woman in her 40s in good health. The chain has TRBV7-2 and TRBJ2-3, with 8 bases identical to TRBD2. Material: naive CD4+ T cells from blood. Here the CDR3 reads CASMERGTTDTQYF. The CDR3 DNA sequence: TGTGCCAGCATGGAGCGGGGGACGACAGATACGCAGTATTTT.